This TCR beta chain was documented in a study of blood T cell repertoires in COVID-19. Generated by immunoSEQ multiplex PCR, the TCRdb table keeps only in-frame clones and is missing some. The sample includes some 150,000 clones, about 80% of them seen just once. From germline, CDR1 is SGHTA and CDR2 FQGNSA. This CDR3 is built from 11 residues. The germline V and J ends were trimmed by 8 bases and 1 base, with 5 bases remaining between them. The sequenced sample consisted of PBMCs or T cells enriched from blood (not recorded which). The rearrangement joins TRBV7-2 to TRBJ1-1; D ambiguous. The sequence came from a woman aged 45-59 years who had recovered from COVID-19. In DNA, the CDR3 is TGTGCCAGCGCGGCGAACACTGAAGCTTTCTTT. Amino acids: CASAANTEAFF.